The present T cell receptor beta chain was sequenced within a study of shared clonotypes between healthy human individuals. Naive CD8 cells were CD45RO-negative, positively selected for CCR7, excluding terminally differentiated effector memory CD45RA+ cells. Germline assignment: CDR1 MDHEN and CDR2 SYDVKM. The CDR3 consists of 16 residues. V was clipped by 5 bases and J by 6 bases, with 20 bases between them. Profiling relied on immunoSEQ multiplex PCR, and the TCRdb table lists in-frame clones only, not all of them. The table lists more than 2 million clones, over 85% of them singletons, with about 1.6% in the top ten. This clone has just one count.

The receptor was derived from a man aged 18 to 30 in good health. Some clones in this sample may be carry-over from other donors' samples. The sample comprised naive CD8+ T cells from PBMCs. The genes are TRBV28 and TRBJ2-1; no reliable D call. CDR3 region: CASSNRALRETNEQFF. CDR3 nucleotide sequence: TGTGCCAGCAGTAACCGGGCCCTCCGCGAAACCAATGAGCAGTTCTTC.